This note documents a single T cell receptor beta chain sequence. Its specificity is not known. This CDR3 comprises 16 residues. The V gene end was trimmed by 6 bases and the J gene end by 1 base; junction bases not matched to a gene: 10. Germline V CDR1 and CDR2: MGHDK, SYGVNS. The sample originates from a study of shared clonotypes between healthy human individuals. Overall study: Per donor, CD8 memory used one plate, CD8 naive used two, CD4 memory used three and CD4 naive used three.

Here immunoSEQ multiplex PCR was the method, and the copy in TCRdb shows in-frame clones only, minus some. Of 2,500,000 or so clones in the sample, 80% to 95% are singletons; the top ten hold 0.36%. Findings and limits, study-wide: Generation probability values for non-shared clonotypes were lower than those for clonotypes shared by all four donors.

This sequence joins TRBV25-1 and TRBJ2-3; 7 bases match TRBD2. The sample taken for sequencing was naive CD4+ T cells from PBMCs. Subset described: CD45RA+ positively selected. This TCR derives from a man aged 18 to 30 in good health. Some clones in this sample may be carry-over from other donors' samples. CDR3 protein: CASSTAGAVRTDTQYF. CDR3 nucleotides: TGTGCCAGCAGCACGGCGGGAGCGGTGCGCACAGATACGCAGTATTTT.